Detailed here is one T cell receptor (beta chain). No antigen is known for it. The data were taken from a study of T cell responses to AZD1222 COVID-19 vaccine. Turning to the study itself: Researchers grouped second doses given at about 4 or about 12 weeks into one pool.

The data were produced by immunoSEQ multiplex PCR, yet TCRdb's version contains in-frame clones alone and is incomplete. The sample lists fewer than 85,000 clones; about 92% were seen once. General study findings and limits: The breadth and depth of Spike-specific TCRs increased once two AZD1222 doses had been given. Donors were chiefly white British, with a greater number of females, and clonal diversity was perhaps underestimated.

The clonotype was recovered from an adult in good health. Sequences were derived from peripheral blood, sampled on day 0 of AZD1222 vaccination.

Here the CDR3 reads CASSLWRDPKNRNEKLFF. CDR3 sequence (DNA): TGTGCCAGCAGCTTATGGAGGGACCCCAAGAACCGGAATGAAAAACTGTTTTTT. The chain links TRBV7-8 to TRBJ1-4, with D perhaps TRBD1 (5 bases). CDR1 and CDR2 (germline): SGHVS, FQNEAQ. V lost 2 bases, J lost 5 bases, and 21 bases lay in between. This CDR3 is built from 18 residues.